This TCR beta chain came from a study of blood T cell repertoires in COVID-19. Looking at the study overall: T cells, B-cell-depleted T cells, or PBMCs provided the cDNA or gDNA that served as material.

Germline lookup yields CDR1 MNHNY and CDR2 SVGAGI (reference sequence). Trimming cost V 2 bases and J 7 bases; bases outside gene matches: 10. The CDR3 runs to 16 residues. In the authors' methods: Reference gene primer amplification gave estimated nucleated cell counts. Clones were read by immunoSEQ multiplex PCR, and TCRdb kept only the in-frame ones, dropping some. The D gene and trimming were derived from the DNA, and the V and J assignments and clone size from that table. The repertoire has about 270,000 clones, about four fifths of them found once; the top ten carry under 3.5%. This chain connects TRBV6-6 to TRBJ1-5; TRBD1 matches 8 bases. The source material was peripheral blood. The TCR sequence derives from a woman younger than 30 with acute or convalescent COVID-19. The CDR3 bases are TGTGCCAGCAGTTACGGGGACCAGGGGGCCGACCAGCCCCAGCATTTT. This translates into CASSYGDQGADQPQHF.